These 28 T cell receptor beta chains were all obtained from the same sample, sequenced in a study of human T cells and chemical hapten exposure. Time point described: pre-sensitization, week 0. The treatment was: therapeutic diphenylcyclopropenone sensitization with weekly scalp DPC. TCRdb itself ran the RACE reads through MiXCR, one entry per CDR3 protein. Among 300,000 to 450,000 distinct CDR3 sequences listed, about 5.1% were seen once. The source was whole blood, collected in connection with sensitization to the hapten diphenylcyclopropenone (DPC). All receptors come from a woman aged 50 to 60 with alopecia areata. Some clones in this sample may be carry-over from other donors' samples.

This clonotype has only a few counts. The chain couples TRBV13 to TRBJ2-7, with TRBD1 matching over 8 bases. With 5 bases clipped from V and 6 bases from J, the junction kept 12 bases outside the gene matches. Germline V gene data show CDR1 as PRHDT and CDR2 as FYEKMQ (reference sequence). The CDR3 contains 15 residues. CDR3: CASSGMTGVLAEQYF. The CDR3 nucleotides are TGTGCCAGCAGCGGGATGACAGGGGTCCTAGCCGAGCAGTACTTC.

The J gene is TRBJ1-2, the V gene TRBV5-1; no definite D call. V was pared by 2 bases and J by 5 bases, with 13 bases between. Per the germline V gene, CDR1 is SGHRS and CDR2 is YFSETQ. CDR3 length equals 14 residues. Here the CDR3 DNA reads TGCGCCAGCAGCTTTGGTCCGGACGGATATGGCTACACCTTC. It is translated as CASSFGPDGYGYTF.

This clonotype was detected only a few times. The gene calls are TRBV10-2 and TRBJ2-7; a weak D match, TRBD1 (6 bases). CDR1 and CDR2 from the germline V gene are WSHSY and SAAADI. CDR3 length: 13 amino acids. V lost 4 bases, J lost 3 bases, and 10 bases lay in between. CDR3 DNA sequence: TGCGCCAGCAGTGGTGGACAGAACTACGAGCAGTACTTC. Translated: CASSGGQNYEQYF.

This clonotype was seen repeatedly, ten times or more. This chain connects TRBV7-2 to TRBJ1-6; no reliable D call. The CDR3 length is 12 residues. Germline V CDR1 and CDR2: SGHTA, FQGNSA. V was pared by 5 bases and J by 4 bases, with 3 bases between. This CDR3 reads CASSPYNSPLHF. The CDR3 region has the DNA TGTGCCAGCAGCCCGTATAATTCACCCCTCCACTTT.

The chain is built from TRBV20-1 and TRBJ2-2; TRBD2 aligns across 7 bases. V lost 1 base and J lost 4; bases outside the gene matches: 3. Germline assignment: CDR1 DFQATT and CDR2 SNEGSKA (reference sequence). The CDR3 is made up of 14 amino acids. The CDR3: CSARGGSPTGELFF. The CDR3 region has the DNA TGCAGTGCTAGAGGCGGGAGTCCCACCGGGGAGCTGTTTTTT.

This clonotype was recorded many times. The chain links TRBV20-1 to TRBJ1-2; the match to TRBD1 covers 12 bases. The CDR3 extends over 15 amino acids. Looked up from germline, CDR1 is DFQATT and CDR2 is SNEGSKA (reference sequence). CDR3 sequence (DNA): TGCAAACCCGGGACAGGGGGCGCGTCCACCTATGGCTACACCTTC. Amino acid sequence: CKPGTGGASTYGYTF.

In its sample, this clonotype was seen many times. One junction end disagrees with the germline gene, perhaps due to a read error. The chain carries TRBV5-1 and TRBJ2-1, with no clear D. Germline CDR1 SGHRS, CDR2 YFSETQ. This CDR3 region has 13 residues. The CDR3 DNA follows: TGTGCCAGCAGCCCCGGCTCCTACAATGAGCAGTTCTTC. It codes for CASSPGSYNEQFF.

The CDR3: CASSEEQGTNEKLFF. In nucleotides, the CDR3 is TGTGCCAGCAGTGAAGAGCAGGGGACTAATGAAAAACTGTTTTTT. V usage is TRBV2 and J usage is TRBJ1-4; the D gene is possibly TRBD1 (6 bases). Trimming cost V 1 base and J 2 bases, with 8 bases left between them. The CDR3 runs 15 residues. CDR1 is SNHLY, CDR2 FYNNEI, per germline.

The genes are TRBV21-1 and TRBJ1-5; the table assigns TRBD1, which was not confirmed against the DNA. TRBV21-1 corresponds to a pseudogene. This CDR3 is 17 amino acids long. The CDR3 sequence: CASSLRRRGAGNQPQHF. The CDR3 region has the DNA TGTGCCAGCAGCCTACGGCGGCGGGGGGCGGGCAATCAGCCCCAGCATTTT.

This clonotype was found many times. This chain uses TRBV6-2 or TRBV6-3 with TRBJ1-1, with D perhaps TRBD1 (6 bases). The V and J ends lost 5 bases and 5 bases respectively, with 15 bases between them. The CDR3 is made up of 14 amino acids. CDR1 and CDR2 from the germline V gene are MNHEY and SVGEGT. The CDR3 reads CASSLDRRGTEAFF. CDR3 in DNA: TGTGCCAGCAGTCTTGACAGGAGGGGGACTGAAGCTTTCTTT.

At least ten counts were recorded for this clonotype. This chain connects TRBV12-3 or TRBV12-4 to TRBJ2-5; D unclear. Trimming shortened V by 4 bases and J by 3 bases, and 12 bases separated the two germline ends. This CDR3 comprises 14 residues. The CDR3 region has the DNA TGTGCCAGCAGTTCGAGGACGGTAAAAGAGACCCAGTACTTC. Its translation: CASSSRTVKETQYF.

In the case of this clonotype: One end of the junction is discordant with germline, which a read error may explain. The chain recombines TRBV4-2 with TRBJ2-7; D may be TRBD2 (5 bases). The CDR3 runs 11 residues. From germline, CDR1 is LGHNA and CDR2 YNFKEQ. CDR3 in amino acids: CASSQEGEQCF. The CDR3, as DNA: TGTGCCAGCAGCCAAGAGGGAGAGCAGTGCTTC.

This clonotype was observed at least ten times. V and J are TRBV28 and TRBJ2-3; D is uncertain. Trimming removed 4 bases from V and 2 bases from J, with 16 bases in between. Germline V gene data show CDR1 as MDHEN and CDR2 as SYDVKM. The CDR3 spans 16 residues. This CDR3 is CASSSGRTPHTDTQYF. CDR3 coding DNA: TGTGCCAGCAGTTCCGGTCGAACACCACACACAGATACGCAGTATTTT.

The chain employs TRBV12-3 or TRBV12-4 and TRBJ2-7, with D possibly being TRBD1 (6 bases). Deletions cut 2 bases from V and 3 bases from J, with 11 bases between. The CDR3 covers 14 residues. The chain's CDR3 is CASSLSRTVYEQYF. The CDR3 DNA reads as TGTGCCAGCAGTTTAAGCAGGACAGTCTACGAGCAGTACTTC.

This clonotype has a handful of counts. The CDR3 region is CASSGDNLNEQFF. CDR3 sequence (DNA): TGTGCCAGTAGTGGGGACAATCTAAATGAGCAGTTCTTC. V and J are TRBV19 and TRBJ2-1, with a weak D call TRBD1 (6 bases). CDR1 is LNHDA, CDR2 SQIVND, per germline (reference sequence). Trimming took 5 bases from V and 7 from J, leaving 12 bases between them. The CDR3 has 13 residues.

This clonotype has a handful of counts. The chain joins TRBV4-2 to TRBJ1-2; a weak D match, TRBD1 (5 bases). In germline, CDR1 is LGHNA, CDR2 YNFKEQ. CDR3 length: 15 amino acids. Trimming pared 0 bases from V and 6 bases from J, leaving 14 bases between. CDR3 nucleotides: TGTGCCAGCAGCCAAGAGGCGGGCAGGGCGCATGGCTACACCTTC. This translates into CASSQEAGRAHGYTF.

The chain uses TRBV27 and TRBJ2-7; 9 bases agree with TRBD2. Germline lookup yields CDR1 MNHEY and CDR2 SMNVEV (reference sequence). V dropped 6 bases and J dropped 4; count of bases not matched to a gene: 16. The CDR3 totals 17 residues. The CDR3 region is CASSGRKRGRAGYEQYF. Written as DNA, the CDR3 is TGTGCCAGCAGCGGGCGTAAACGCGGGAGGGCCGGGTACGAGCAGTACTTC.

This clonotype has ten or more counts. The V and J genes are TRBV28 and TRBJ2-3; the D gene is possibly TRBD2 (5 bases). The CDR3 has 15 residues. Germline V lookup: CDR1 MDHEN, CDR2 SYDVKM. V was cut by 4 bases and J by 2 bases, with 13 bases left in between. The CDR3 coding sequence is TGTGCCAGCAGTTCCAGGACTTCGTACACAGATACGCAGTATTTT. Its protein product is CASSSRTSYTDTQYF.

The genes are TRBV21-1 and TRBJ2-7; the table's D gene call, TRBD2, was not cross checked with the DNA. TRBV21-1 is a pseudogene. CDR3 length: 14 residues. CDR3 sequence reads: CASTMPGLHYEQYF. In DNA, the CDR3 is TGTGCCAGCACCATGCCGGGACTGCACTACGAGCAGTACTTC.

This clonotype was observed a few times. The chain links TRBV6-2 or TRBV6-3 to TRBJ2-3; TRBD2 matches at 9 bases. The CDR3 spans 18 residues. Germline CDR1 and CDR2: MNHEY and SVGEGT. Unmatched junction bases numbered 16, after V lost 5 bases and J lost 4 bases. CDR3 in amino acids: CASSTFTLAGRAADTQYF. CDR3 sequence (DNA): TGTGCCAGCAGTACCTTCACCCTAGCGGGGAGGGCCGCAGATACGCAGTATTTT.

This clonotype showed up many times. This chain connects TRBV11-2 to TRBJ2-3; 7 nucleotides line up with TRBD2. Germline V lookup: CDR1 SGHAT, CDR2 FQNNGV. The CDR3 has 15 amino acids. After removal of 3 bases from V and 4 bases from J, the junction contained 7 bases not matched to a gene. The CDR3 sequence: CASSFTAGVSDTQYF. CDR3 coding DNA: TGTGCCAGCAGCTTTACCGCGGGAGTCTCAGATACGCAGTATTTT. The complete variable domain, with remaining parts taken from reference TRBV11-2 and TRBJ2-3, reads EAGVAQSPRYKIIEKRQSVAFWCNPISGHATLYWYQQILGQGPKLLIQFQNNGVVDDSQLPKDRFSAERLKGVDSTLKIQPAKLEDSAVYLCASSFTAGVSDTQYFGPGTRLTVL.

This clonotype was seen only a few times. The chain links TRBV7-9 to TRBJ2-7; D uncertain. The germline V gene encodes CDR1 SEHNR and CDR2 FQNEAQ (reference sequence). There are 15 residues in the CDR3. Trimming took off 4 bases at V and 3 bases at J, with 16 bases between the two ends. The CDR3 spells CASSSSIGLIYEQYF. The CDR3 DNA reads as TGTGCCAGCAGCTCCTCGATCGGTCTAATCTACGAGCAGTACTTC.

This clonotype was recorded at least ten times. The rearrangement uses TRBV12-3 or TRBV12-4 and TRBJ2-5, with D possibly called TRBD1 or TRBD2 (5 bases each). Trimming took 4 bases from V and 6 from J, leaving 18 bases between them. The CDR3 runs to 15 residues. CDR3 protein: CASSSRQWETQTQYF. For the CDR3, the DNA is TGTGCCAGCAGTTCCCGACAGTGGGAGACGCAGACCCAGTACTTC.

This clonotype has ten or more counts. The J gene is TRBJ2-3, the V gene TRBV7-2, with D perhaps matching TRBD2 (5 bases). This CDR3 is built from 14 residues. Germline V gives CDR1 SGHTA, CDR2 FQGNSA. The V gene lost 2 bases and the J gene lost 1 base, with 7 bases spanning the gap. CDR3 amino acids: CASSLNGGTDTQYF. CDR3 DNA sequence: TGTGCCAGCAGCTTAAACGGGGGCACAGATACGCAGTATTTT.

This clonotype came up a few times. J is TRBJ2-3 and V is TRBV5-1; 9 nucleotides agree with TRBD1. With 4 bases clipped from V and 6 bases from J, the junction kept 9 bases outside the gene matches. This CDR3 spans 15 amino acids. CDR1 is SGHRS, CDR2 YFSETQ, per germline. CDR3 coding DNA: TGCGCCAGCAGCAAACGGACAGGGGCGTTCGATACGCAGTATTTT. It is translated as CASSKRTGAFDTQYF.

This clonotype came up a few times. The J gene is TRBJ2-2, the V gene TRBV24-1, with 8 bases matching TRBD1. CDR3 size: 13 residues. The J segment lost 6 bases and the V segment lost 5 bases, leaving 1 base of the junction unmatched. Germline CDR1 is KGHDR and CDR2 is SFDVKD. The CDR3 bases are TGTGCCACCAGTGGGACAGGGCCCGGGGAGCTGTTTTTT. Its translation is CATSGTGPGELFF.

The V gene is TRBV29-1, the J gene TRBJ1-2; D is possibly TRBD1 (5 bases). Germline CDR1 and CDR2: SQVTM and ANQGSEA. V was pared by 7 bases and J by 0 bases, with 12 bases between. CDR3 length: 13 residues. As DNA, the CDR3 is TGCAGCGGCCTAGACAGTACTAACTATGGCTACACCTTC. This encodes CSGLDSTNYGYTF.

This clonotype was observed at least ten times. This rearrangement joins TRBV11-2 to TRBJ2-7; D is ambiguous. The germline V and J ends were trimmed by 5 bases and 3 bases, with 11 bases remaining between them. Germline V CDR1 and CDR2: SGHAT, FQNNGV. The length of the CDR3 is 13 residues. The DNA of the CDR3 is TGTGCCAGCAGCCCCGGGCCTTACTACGAGCAGTACTTC. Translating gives CASSPGPYYEQYF. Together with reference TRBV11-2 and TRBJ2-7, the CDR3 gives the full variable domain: EAGVAQSPRYKIIEKRQSVAFWCNPISGHATLYWYQQILGQGPKLLIQFQNNGVVDDSQLPKDRFSAERLKGVDSTLKIQPAKLEDSAVYLCASSPGPYYEQYFGPGTRLTVT.